The 4 T cell receptor beta chains reported below all come from one sample, sequenced in a study of T cells after posttransplantation cyclophosphamide. A marrow graft followed busulfan-fludarabine conditioning, with cyclophosphamide on days +3 and +4. The table came from immunoSEQ multiplex PCR; TCRdb's copy has only in-frame clones and leaves some out. Of 15,000 to 20,000 clones in the sample, approximately 90% were seen once. The sample here was CD4+ T cells sorted from blood, taken after allogeneic stem cell transplant with posttransplant cyclophosphamide. These receptors originate from a male patient aged 60-69 years who received an allogeneic stem cell transplant from a related donor and was CMV-positive. Some T cells may have originated in the graft donor.

CDR3 coding DNA: TGCAGCGTAGGACAGGGGGCGAACACCGGGGAGCTGTTTTTT. Translated: CSVGQGANTGELFF. The rearrangement joins TRBV29-1 to TRBJ2-2, with 10 bases fitting TRBD1. Germline V CDR1 and CDR2: SQVTM, ANQGSEA. The CDR3 loop spans 14 amino acids. V lost 6 bases to trimming and J lost 0 bases; unmatched junction nucleotides: 1.

CDR3 nucleotide sequence: TGTGCCTGGAGTGTAGGGGGGACAGGGGTTTACGAGCAGTACTTC. Its translation is CAWSVGGTGVYEQYF. This chain links TRBV30 with TRBJ2-7, with 10 positions matching TRBD1. V dropped 0 bases and J dropped 4; count of bases not matched to a gene: 6. The CDR3 totals 15 residues. The germline CDR1 and CDR2 sequences are GTSNPN and SVGIG (reference sequence).

V and J are TRBV27 and TRBJ1-3, with D tentatively TRBD1 (5 bases). Trimming left V 0 bases short and J 2 bases short, with 11 bases between. The CDR3 runs 16 residues. Per germline, CDR1 MNHEY and CDR2 SMNVEV (reference sequence). CDR3 protein: CASSLSFGRAGNTIYF. The CDR3 DNA is TGTGCCAGCAGTTTATCGTTCGGCAGGGCTGGAAACACCATATATTTT.

The chain recombines TRBV10-3 with TRBJ2-3; D gene ambiguous. V lost 0 bases and J 2 bases, leaving 9 bases between the germline ends. CDR3 length: 15 amino acids. CDR1 is ENHRY and CDR2 is SYGVKD in the germline V gene. CDR3 sequence reads: CAISESLVATDTQYF. The CDR3 DNA follows: TGTGCCATCAGTGAGTCCCTAGTCGCCACAGATACGCAGTATTTT.